Shown below are 19 T cell receptor beta chains from a single sample sequenced in a study of T cells in Graves' hyperthyroidism and ophthalmopathy. TCR beta CDR3 regions were amplified from RNA. During a first-round RT-PCR of the TCR CDR3, the HTBI primer set was used. TCRdb analysed the multiplex PCR reads with MiXCR anew, one entry per CDR3 protein. This table holds approximately 100,000 distinct CDR3 sequences, approximately 39% found once. Material for sequencing was peripheral blood or thyroid tissue (not recorded which). The receptors come from a woman aged 25 to 45 with Graves' hyperthyroidism.

The chain employs TRBV2 and TRBJ1-3; D might be TRBD1 (6 bases). Trimming cost V 1 base and J 10 bases, with 11 bases left between them. The CDR3 loop spans 13 amino acids. From germline, CDR1 is SNHLY and CDR2 FYNNEI. The CDR3 DNA reads as TGTGCCAGCAGTGAAGTGGGGGCTTGGACCATATATTTT. Residues: CASSEVGAWTIYF.

To note about this clonotype: Just one base apart from a much larger clone, this may be a read error. The V gene is TRBV7-3, the J gene TRBJ2-5; TRBD2 agrees at 9 bases. The CDR3 extends over 15 amino acids. Germline CDR1 is SGHTA and CDR2 is FQGTGA. This CDR3 is CAWSVQGLAKETQCF. DNA for the CDR3: TGTGCCTGGAGTGTACAGGGACTAGCTAAAGAGACCCAGTGCTTC.

The sample holds one count of this clonotype. With a much larger clone just one base away, this may be a read error. The rearrangement links TRBV6-5 to TRBJ2-7; 8 nucleotides line up with TRBD1. CDR3 length: 19 amino acids. Germline V lookup: CDR1 MNHEY, CDR2 SVGAGI. V lost 5 bases, J lost 3 bases, and 21 bases stayed unmatched. CDR3 region: CASSEFSKPRDRRIYEQYF. The CDR3 region has the DNA TGTGCCAGCAGTGAATTTAGTAAACCGCGGGACAGGCGCATCTACGAGCAGTACTTC.

In its sample, this clonotype was seen many times. The chain recombines TRBV28 with TRBJ2-7; a possible D gene is TRBD1 (6 bases). The CDR3 extends over 15 amino acids. V lost 3 bases and J 7 bases, leaving 19 bases between the germline ends. The germline gives CDR1 MDHEN, CDR2 SYDVKM. The CDR3 protein is CASSLPGQPRGEQYF. CDR3 DNA: TGTGCCAGCAGTTTGCCCGGACAGCCGCGCGGGGAGCAGTACTTC.

Comment on this clonotype: At one boundary the junction diverges from the germline segment, which might be a read error. The chain is built from TRBV9 and TRBJ2-7; a possible D gene is TRBD2 (6 bases). Germline values: CDR1 SGDLS, CDR2 YYNGEE. The CDR3 consists of 13 residues. The CDR3 region is CVSSGAGNYEQHF. CDR3 nucleotide sequence: TGTGTCAGCAGCGGAGCGGGTAACTACGAGCAGCACTTC.

The gene calls are TRBV10-1 and TRBJ2-7; TRBD2 aligns across 13 bases. The CDR3 contains 14 residues. CDR1 is WNHNN, CDR2 SYGVQD, per germline (reference sequence). V shed 4 bases and J 6 bases; nucleotides not matched to a gene: 3. DNA for the CDR3: TGCGCCAGCAGTGGACTAGCGGGAGGTAGCGAGCAGTACTTC. It codes for CASSGLAGGSEQYF.

The chain uses TRBV7-2 and TRBJ1-1; possible D gene TRBD1, 6 bases. Per germline, CDR1 SGHTA and CDR2 FQGNSA. This CDR3 is 13 amino acids long. Trimming stripped 3 bases from V and 6 bases from J, with 11 bases between. CDR3 loop: CASSFPGAPEAFF. In nucleotides, the CDR3 is TGTGCCAGCAGCTTCCCAGGGGCCCCTGAAGCTTTCTTT.

Comments on this clonotype: A much more abundant neighbour one base away suggests this may be a read error. The V gene is TRBV7-2, the J gene TRBJ1-1; D gene unclear. V lost 6 bases, J lost 1 base, and 18 bases lay in between. This CDR3 spans 16 amino acids. In germline, CDR1 is SGHTA, CDR2 FQGNSA. CDR3 DNA sequence: TGTGCCAGCAGTCAAGTGTTCGACGGAACGAACACTGAAGCTTTCTTT. Translation: CASSQVFDGTNTEAFF.

This clonotype was seen repeatedly, ten times or more. This sequence joins TRBV5-1 and TRBJ2-7, with D maybe TRBD2 (6 bases). Trimming stripped 2 bases from V and 5 bases from J, with 11 bases between. Germline values: CDR1 SGHRS, CDR2 YFSETQ. This CDR3 is 13 amino acids long. Here the CDR3 reads CASSFPSGDEQYF. In DNA, the CDR3 is TGCGCCAGCAGCTTTCCGTCGGGGGACGAGCAGTACTTC.

This clonotype was counted a single time. This may be a read error, as it is one base from a much larger clone. The gene calls are TRBV28 and TRBJ1-1; D gene uncertain. CDR1 MDHEN and CDR2 SYDVKM come from the germline V gene. This CDR3 comprises 13 residues. The CDR3 loop is CASSFVVNTEASF. The CDR3 DNA reads as TGTGCCAGCAGTTTCGTGGTGAACACTGAAGCTTCCTTT.

V is TRBV5-1 and J is TRBJ1-2, with D uncertain. The germline V and J ends were trimmed by 3 bases and 0 bases, with 6 bases remaining between them. The CDR3 is 13 residues long. Germline CDR1 and CDR2: SGHRS and YFSETQ. The CDR3, as DNA: TGCGCCAGCAGCTCCGTAACTAACTATGGCTACACCTTC. Translating it yields CASSSVTNYGYTF.

This clonotype was detected many times. The chain carries TRBV20-1 and TRBJ1-2, with a tentative D call TRBD1 (6 bases). The V gene lost 6 bases and the J gene lost 7 bases, with 21 bases spanning the gap. This CDR3 has 14 amino acids. Looked up from germline, CDR1 is DFQATT and CDR2 is SNEGSKA (reference sequence). CDR3 in amino acids: CSADRGGRFGGYTF. The CDR3 nucleotides are TGCAGTGCCGACCGGGGGGGGCGGTTCGGTGGCTACACCTTC.

There are many counts of this clonotype. The rearrangement joins TRBV7-3 to TRBJ1-1, with 8 bases aligning to TRBD1. This CDR3 region has 13 residues. V shed 4 bases, J shed 4 bases, and the junction held 2 bases outside the gene matches. CDR1 is SGHTA and CDR2 is FQGTGA in the germline V gene. CDR3 sequence reads: CASSSDRGTEAFF. CDR3 DNA: TGTGCCAGCAGCTCAGACAGGGGCACTGAAGCTTTCTTT.

This clonotype was recorded many times. V and J are TRBV5-1 and TRBJ2-5; 11 bases are a match to TRBD2. Germline-derived CDR1 and CDR2 are SGHRS and YFSETQ. The CDR3 covers 18 residues. J gave up 4 bases and V 0 bases, and 11 bases lay outside the gene matches. The CDR3 region is CASSLALAGGPLGETQYF. The DNA of the CDR3 is TGCGCCAGCAGCTTGGCGTTAGCGGGAGGGCCCTTGGGAGAGACCCAGTACTTC.

The chain combines TRBV2 with TRBJ1-2; D unresolved. Germline values: CDR1 SNHLY, CDR2 FYNNEI. The ends were cut back, 10 bases at V and 1 base at J, with 19 bases in the middle. The CDR3 loop spans 15 amino acids. The CDR3 loop reads CAISPRATGNYGYTF. The CDR3 region has the DNA TGTGCCATTTCGCCCCGGGCGACGGGTAACTATGGCTACACCTTC.

This clonotype was detected only once. Being one base from a much bigger clone, this may be a read error. Since no conserved phenylalanine or tryptophan closes the CDR3, a read error is the likely cause. V usage is TRBV28 and J usage is TRBJ2-7; possible D gene TRBD2, 6 bases. CDR3 length equals 12 residues. Trimming removed 10 bases at V and 3 bases at J, with 13 bases between. Germline V gives CDR1 MDHEN, CDR2 SYDVKM. The CDR3 DNA reads TGTGCCATCTCAGTGGGGGGCTACGAGCAGTACCTC. Its translation is CAISVGGYEQYL.

Ten or more counts support this clonotype. The chain recombines TRBV9 with TRBJ2-7; a weak D match, TRBD2 (6 bases). Germline V gene lookup returns CDR1 SGDLS and CDR2 YYNGEE. Trimming left V 4 bases short and J 3 bases short, with 11 bases between. The CDR3 has 13 residues. CDR3 protein: CASSPRGNYEQYF. Written as DNA, the CDR3 is TGTGCCAGCAGCCCACGCGGGAACTACGAGCAGTACTTC.

Comment on this clonotype: Just one base apart from a much larger clone, this may be a read error. This sequence joins TRBV20-1 and TRBJ2-3, with D tentatively TRBD1 or TRBD2 (5 bases each). The CDR3 is 13 amino acids. Trimming stripped 2 bases from V and 12 bases from J, with 18 bases between. CDR1 and CDR2 from the germline V gene are DFQATT and SNEGSKA (reference sequence). CDR3 in amino acids: CSARSSRGYLQYF. The CDR3 region has the DNA TGCAGTGCTAGAAGTTCCCGGGGCTACCTCCAGTATTTT.

By share, this clonotype ranks as medium-sized. This chain's CDR3 is CAISEQTDTQYF. CDR3 bases: TGTGCCATCAGTGAGCAAACAGATACGCAGTATTTT. The V and J genes are TRBV10-3 and TRBJ2-3; D ambiguous. The CDR3 has 12 residues. Trimming stripped 2 bases from V and 3 bases from J, with 3 bases between. The germline V gene encodes CDR1 ENHRY and CDR2 SYGVKD.